The 20 T cell receptor beta chains presented below share a single source sample, sequenced in a study of cytomegalovirus exposure and HLA in healthy donors. In the PCR, 60 Vbeta and 13 Jbeta primers were used. Method: immunoSEQ multiplex PCR; TCRdb's copy keeps in-frame clones and lacks some. The table lists about 180,000 clones, approximately 80% of them singletons. What was sequenced was PBMCs. The receptors come from a man aged 18 to 30 in good health and CMV-seronegative.

The V call is TRBV27, the J call TRBJ2-3; no firm D call. The V end was cut by 8 bases, the J end by 4 bases, with 13 bases between. Germline lookup yields CDR1 MNHEY and CDR2 SMNVEV (reference sequence). This CDR3 is built from 13 residues. This CDR3 is CASATLLADTQYF. The CDR3 DNA is TGTGCCAGCGCCACCCTCTTAGCAGATACGCAGTATTTT.

The chain couples TRBV11-1 to TRBJ2-1; 7 bases line up with TRBD2. Germline CDR1 SGHAT, CDR2 FQDESV (reference sequence). CDR3 length: 16 amino acids. The junction had 5 bases not matched to a gene; V was cut back by 3 bases and J by 0 bases. The CDR3 bases are TGTGCCAGCAGCTTGCGGGGGACGTACTCCTACAATGAGCAGTTCTTC. This gives the protein CASSLRGTYSYNEQFF.

CDR3: CASSLRVNSPLHF. The CDR3 DNA follows: TGTGCCAGCAGCTTGCGTGTTAATTCACCCCTCCACTTT. The chain carries TRBV5-6 and TRBJ1-6, with unresolved D. Germline lookup yields CDR1 SGHDT and CDR2 YYEEEE. The CDR3 totals 13 residues. The ends were cut back, 1 base at V and 6 bases at J, with 5 bases in the middle.

The chain joins TRBV5-5 to TRBJ1-1; D not resolved. Per germline, CDR1 SGHKS and CDR2 YYEKEE (reference sequence). The CDR3 loop spans 13 amino acids. V was trimmed by 4 bases and J by 7 bases, leaving 14 bases between them. Here the CDR3 reads CASSPWREGEAFF. The CDR3 DNA reads as TGTGCCAGCAGCCCCTGGAGGGAGGGTGAAGCTTTCTTT.

This chain links TRBV7-2 with TRBJ2-5; 10 bases are a match to TRBD1. CDR1 is SGHTA and CDR2 is FQGNSA in the germline V gene. V was clipped by 4 bases and J by 5 bases; unmatched bases: 13. The CDR3 totals 17 residues. The CDR3 reads CASSYDRGRLEMETQYF. As DNA, the CDR3 is TGTGCCAGCAGCTACGACAGGGGGCGTCTGGAGATGGAGACCCAGTACTTC.

On this clone itself: The junction shows a germline mismatch at one end, possibly a read error. The J gene is TRBJ2-7, the V gene TRBV27, with a tentative D call TRBD2 (7 bases). Germline CDR1 MNHEY, CDR2 SMNVEV (reference sequence). The CDR3 has 8 amino acids. This CDR3 is CASIGGVF. CDR3 sequence (DNA): TGTGCCAGCATAGGGGGGGTCTTC.

V and J are TRBV4-2 and TRBJ2-7, with a tentative D call TRBD2 (6 bases). The CDR3 spans 15 residues. CDR1 and CDR2 (germline): LGHNA, YNFKEQ. The ends were cut back, 3 bases at V and 0 bases at J, with 12 bases in the middle. The CDR3 reads CASSQTSTSSYEQYF. CDR3 in DNA: TGTGCCAGCAGCCAGACTAGTACGAGCTCCTACGAGCAGTACTTC.

This rearrangement joins TRBV4-1 to TRBJ1-5; TRBD1 matches 9 bases. CDR1 is MGHRA, CDR2 YSYEKL, per germline. J gave up 6 bases and V 3 bases, and 9 bases lay outside the gene matches. This CDR3 is built from 16 residues. The CDR3 DNA is TGCGCCAGCAGCCAGGCACCGGGACAGGGAAGTCAGCCCCAGCATTTT. It encodes CASSQAPGQGSQPQHF.

The chain uses TRBV27 and TRBJ2-1; 7 bases agree with TRBD1. The CDR3 contains 15 residues. Germline V CDR1 and CDR2: MNHEY, SMNVEV (reference sequence). V shed 7 bases, J shed 4 bases, and the junction held 10 bases outside the gene matches. Here the CDR3 DNA reads TGTGCCAGCACCCAACGGACAGGTGGATACAATGAGCAGTTCTTC. Translation: CASTQRTGGYNEQFF.

The chain uses TRBV9 and TRBJ2-1; possible D gene TRBD2, 5 bases. Germline V gene sequence: CDR1 SGDLS, CDR2 YYNGEE. The CDR3 loop spans 13 amino acids. V was trimmed by 1 base and J by 6 bases, leaving 8 bases between them. CDR3 coding DNA: TGTGCCAGCAGCGTAAGGACTGGCAATGAGCAGTTCTTC. It encodes CASSVRTGNEQFF.

The CDR3 coding sequence is TGTGCCAGCAGCTACGACAGGGGGCTTGGCTACACCTTC. This gives the protein CASSYDRGLGYTF. V is TRBV5-6 and J is TRBJ1-2, with 10 bases that match TRBD1. J lost 7 bases, V lost 3 bases, and 3 bases had no gene match. There are 13 residues in the CDR3. The germline gives CDR1 SGHDT, CDR2 YYEEEE. Using reference TRBV5-6 and TRBJ1-2 for the parts outside the CDR3, the full variable domain is DAGVTQSPTHLIKTRGQQVTLRCSPKSGHDTVSWYQQALGQGPQFIFQYYEEEERQRGNFPDRFSGHQFPNYSSELNVNALLLGDSALYLCASSYDRGLGYTFGSGTRLTVV.

This clone was detected a few times. The chain is built from TRBV5-1 and TRBJ1-4; the D is unclear. Germline lookup yields CDR1 SGHRS and CDR2 YFSETQ. The germline V and J ends were trimmed by 3 bases and 6 bases, with 15 bases remaining between them. This CDR3 comprises 15 residues. CDR3 loop: CASSSDREFDEKLFF. DNA of the CDR3: TGCGCCAGCAGCTCCGACCGGGAATTCGATGAAAAACTGTTTTTT.

The rearrangement joins TRBV19 to TRBJ2-5, with 8 bases fitting TRBD2. CDR3 length equals 17 residues. Germline trimming cut 2 bases from V and 1 base from J; bases unmatched to any gene: 9. Germline V gene data show CDR1 as LNHDA and CDR2 as SQIVND (reference sequence). The DNA for the CDR3 is TGTGCCAGTAGTATATCGGCGGGGGGACCTCCCCAAGAGACCCAGTACTTC. Amino acid sequence: CASSISAGGPPQETQYF.

This chain joins TRBV19 and TRBJ2-2; 8 bases are a match to TRBD2. CDR3 length: 15 amino acids. The V segment lost 3 bases and the J segment 6 bases; nucleotides outside the gene matches: 6. Germline loops: CDR1 LNHDA, CDR2 SQIVND (reference sequence). This CDR3 is CASSMGLEMAGELFF. Written as DNA, the CDR3 is TGTGCCAGTAGTATGGGACTAGAAATGGCCGGGGAGCTGTTTTTT.

The chain combines TRBV28 with TRBJ1-6; the match to TRBD1 covers 8 bases. With 6 bases clipped from V and 2 bases from J, the junction kept 9 bases outside the gene matches. This CDR3 has 17 residues. Germline loops: CDR1 MDHEN, CDR2 SYDVKM. CDR3 protein: CASRPTGTGTYNSPLHF. The CDR3, as DNA: TGTGCCAGCAGGCCTACCGGGACAGGAACCTATAATTCACCCCTCCACTTT.

The chain recombines TRBV5-1 with TRBJ2-7; 9 bases are a match to TRBD1. V trimming: 4 bases; J trimming: 1 base; junction bases outside the gene matches: 6. Germline lookup yields CDR1 SGHRS and CDR2 YFSETQ. The CDR3 spans 15 residues. The CDR3 sequence is CASSPVTGGSYEQYF. The CDR3 coding sequence is TGCGCCAGCAGCCCCGTGACAGGGGGATCCTACGAGCAGTACTTC. The complete variable domain, with remaining parts taken from reference TRBV5-1 and TRBJ2-7, reads KAGVTQTPRYLIKTRGQQVTLSCSPISGHRSVSWYQQTPGQGLQFLFEYFSETQRNKGNFPGRFSGRQFSNSRSEMNVSTLELGDSALYLCASSPVTGGSYEQYFGPGTRLTVT.

V gene TRBV6-1 combines with J gene TRBJ2-5; D remains ambiguous. The J call may be mistaken, given a closer DNA end match to TRBJ2-7. The V gene's germline CDR1 is MNHNS and CDR2 SASEGT. There are 14 residues in the CDR3. In nucleotides, the CDR3 is TGTGCCAGCAGTGAAAATGGCCCAATGGGCGAGCAGTACTTC. It translates to CASSENGPMGEQYF.

This chain links TRBV19 with TRBJ2-7; 9 bases map to TRBD1. Trimming removed 3 bases from V and 7 bases from J; junction bases left unmatched: 4. Germline assignment: CDR1 LNHDA and CDR2 SQIVND (reference sequence). The CDR3 is 13 residues long. CDR3 sequence: CASSISGTGEQYF. The DNA of the CDR3 is TGTGCCAGTAGTATCTCAGGGACAGGGGAGCAGTACTTC.

The V gene is TRBV28, the J gene TRBJ1-2; D uncertain. The germline V gene has CDR1 MDHEN and CDR2 SYDVKM. V was cut by 8 bases and J by 1 base, with 8 bases left in between. The CDR3 is 12 amino acids. The CDR3 spells CASFGFNYGYTF. The CDR3 DNA sequence: TGTGCCAGCTTCGGTTTTAACTATGGCTACACCTTC.

The chain uses TRBV5-1 and TRBJ2-5; TRBD2 matches at 9 bases. This CDR3 region has 16 residues. V shed 1 base and J 2 bases; nucleotides not matched to a gene: 6. CDR1 is SGHRS and CDR2 is YFSETQ in the germline V gene. CDR3 sequence: CASSLSASGGQETQYF. The CDR3 DNA follows: TGCGCCAGCAGCTTGTCAGCCAGCGGGGGGCAAGAGACCCAGTACTTC. Looking up the rest from reference TRBV5-1 and TRBJ2-5 gives the full variable domain: KAGVTQTPRYLIKTRGQQVTLSCSPISGHRSVSWYQQTPGQGLQFLFEYFSETQRNKGNFPGRFSGRQFSNSRSEMNVSTLELGDSALYLCASSLSASGGQETQYFGPGTRLLVL.